This T cell receptor (beta chain) was obtained from a study of OX40 agonist ivuxolimab in advanced cancers. Looking at the study overall: Clinicians treated patients with ivuxolimab, an agonistic anti-OX40 (CD134) antibody. General study points: The 0.1-3.0 mg/kg partial responders had among the lowest clonal expansion.

Assay: immunoSEQ multiplex PCR; the TCRdb copy retains only in-frame clones and omits some. The table lists around 15,000 clones, about four fifths of them singletons. Germline values: CDR1 MDHEN, CDR2 SYDVKM. This CDR3 is 15 amino acids long. The V end lost 5 bases, the J end lost 7 bases, and 21 bases lay between the germline ends. Comment on this clone: Its matching antigen is unknown.

At baseline, cycle 4 day 1, and cycle 7 day 1, blood was sampled. Sample: CD4+ or CD8+ T cells sorted from blood, taken in a trial of the OX40 agonist ivuxolimab. The chain links TRBV28 to TRBJ2-7; the D call may be TRBD1 or TRBD2 (5 bases each). The sequence came from an adult with an advanced solid tumor such as melanoma, head and neck, liver or kidney cancer. The CDR3 coding sequence is TGTGCCAGCAGTCTCTACAGGACGGGGATAGGAGAGCAGTACTTC. Protein product: CASSLYRTGIGEQYF.